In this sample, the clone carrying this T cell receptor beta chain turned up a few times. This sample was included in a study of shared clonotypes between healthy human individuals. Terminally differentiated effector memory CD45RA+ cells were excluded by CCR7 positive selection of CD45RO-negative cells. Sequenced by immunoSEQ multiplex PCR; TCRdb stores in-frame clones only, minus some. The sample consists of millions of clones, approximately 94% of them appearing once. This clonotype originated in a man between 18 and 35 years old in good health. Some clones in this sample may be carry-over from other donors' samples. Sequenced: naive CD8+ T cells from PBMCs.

The chain's CDR3 is CASSPRAGQNTEAFF. CDR3 DNA sequence: TGTGCCAGCAGCCCGCGCGCTGGACAGAACACTGAAGCTTTCTTT. V usage is TRBV9 and J usage is TRBJ1-1; tentative D call: TRBD1 (5 bases). The CDR3 runs to 15 residues. Trimming removed 4 bases at V and 1 base at J, with 14 bases between. The germline gives CDR1 SGDLS, CDR2 YYNGEE.